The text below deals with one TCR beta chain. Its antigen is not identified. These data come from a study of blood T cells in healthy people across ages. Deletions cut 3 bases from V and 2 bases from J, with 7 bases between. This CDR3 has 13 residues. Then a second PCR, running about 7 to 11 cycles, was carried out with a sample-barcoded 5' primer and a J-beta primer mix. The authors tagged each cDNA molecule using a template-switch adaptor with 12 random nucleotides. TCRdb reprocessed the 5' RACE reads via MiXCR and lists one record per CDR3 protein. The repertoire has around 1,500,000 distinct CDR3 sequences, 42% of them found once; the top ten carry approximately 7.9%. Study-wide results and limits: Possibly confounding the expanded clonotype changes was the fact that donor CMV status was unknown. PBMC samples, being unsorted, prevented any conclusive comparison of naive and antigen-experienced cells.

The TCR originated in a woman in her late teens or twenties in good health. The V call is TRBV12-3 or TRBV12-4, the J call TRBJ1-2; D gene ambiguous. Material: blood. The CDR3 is CASSLKANYGYTF. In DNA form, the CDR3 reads TGTGCCAGCAGTTTGAAGGCCAACTATGGCTACACCTTC.